The clone carrying this T cell receptor (beta chain) was seen a handful of times. No antigen is known for it. Germline CDR1 and CDR2: MGHRA and YSYEKL. The CDR3 is made up of 22 amino acids. Trimming removed 5 bases from V and 1 base from J, with 32 bases in between. The data belong to a study of response to subunit inactivated influenza vaccine. TCRdb independently ran MiXCR on the RT-PCR reads; one entry per CDR3 protein. The data show about 500,000 distinct CDR3 sequences, approximately 15% seen once. Whole-study findings and limits: Few additional T cells are recruited per seasonal influenza vaccination, authors suggested.

V and J are TRBV4-1 and TRBJ2-2; tentatively, D is TRBD1 (5 bases). The starting material was CD4+ T cells sorted from PBMCs, obtained around 25 months after vaccination. This TCR came from a man aged 50-75 years who received an inactivated influenza vaccine. CDR3 sequence (DNA): TGCGCCAGCAGCTCACACCAACGGTCAATGAATGGACACCGACTGAACACCGGGGAGCTGTTTTTT. It yields the protein CASSSHQRSMNGHRLNTGELFF.